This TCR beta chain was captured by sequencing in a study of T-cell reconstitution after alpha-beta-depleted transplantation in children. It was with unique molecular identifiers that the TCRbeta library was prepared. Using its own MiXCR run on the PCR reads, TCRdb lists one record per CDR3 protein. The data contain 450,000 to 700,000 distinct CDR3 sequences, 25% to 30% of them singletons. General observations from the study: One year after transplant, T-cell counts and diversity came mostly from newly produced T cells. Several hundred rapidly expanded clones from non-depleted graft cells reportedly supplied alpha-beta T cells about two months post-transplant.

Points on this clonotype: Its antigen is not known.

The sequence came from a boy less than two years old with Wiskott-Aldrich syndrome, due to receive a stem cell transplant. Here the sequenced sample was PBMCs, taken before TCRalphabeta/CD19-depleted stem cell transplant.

CDR3 protein: CASSQENRGPVGYTF. In DNA form, the CDR3 reads TGTGCCAGCAGCCAAGAAAACAGGGGGCCTGTAGGCTACACCTTC. V is TRBV4-2 and J is TRBJ1-2; 9 bases map to TRBD1. The CDR3 sequence is 15 residues long. The V and J ends lost 0 bases and 8 bases, in that order; junction bases with no gene match: 7. Per the germline V gene, CDR1 is LGHNA and CDR2 is YNFKEQ.